The 10 T cell receptor beta chains given below trace back to one sample, sequenced in a study of shared clonotypes between healthy human individuals. Some clones are missing from TCRdb's copy, which holds only in-frame ones; the method was immunoSEQ multiplex PCR. The sample includes some 500,000 clones, 96% of them seen just once. Source material: naive CD4+ T cells sorted from blood. Subset described: CD45RA+ positively selected. These receptors were collected from a young woman in good health.

This clone appeared a few times. The V call is TRBV2, the J call TRBJ1-5; D perhaps matches TRBD1 (5 bases). This CDR3 contains 13 residues. Germline CDR1 is SNHLY and CDR2 is FYNNEI. V lost 6 bases and J lost 4, with 10 bases in between. DNA for the CDR3: TGTGCCAGCAGGGAACGGGGGAATCAGCCCCAGCATTTT. Translated, it gives CASRERGNQPQHF.

This sequence joins TRBV10-2 and TRBJ2-7, with 9 bases aligning to TRBD2. CDR1 and CDR2 from the germline V gene are WSHSY and SAAADI. The V segment lost 7 bases and the J segment 2 bases; nucleotides outside the gene matches: 9. CDR3 length: 15 amino acids. This CDR3 is CASNPGTSRTYEQYF. Written as DNA, the CDR3 is TGCGCCAGCAATCCCGGGACTAGCCGTACCTACGAGCAGTACTTC.

This clone was observed a single time. The chain joins TRBV28 to TRBJ2-5, with D perhaps matching TRBD1 (6 bases). Germline CDR1 reads MDHEN; CDR2 reads SYDVKM. The CDR3 contains 13 residues. With 8 bases removed from V and 5 bases from J, the gap between germline ends came to 15 bases. The CDR3 loop is CASLSGQGETQYF. The CDR3 DNA reads as TGTGCCAGCTTGTCAGGCCAGGGGGAGACCCAGTACTTC.

The chain recombines TRBV5-1 with TRBJ2-6; D uncertain. CDR3 length: 14 amino acids. Trimming stripped 1 base from V and 9 bases from J, with 11 bases between. Germline V gene lookup returns CDR1 SGHRS and CDR2 YFSETQ. The CDR3 bases are TGCGCCAGCAGCTTGTTCGGCAGCCTCAACGTCCTGACTTTC. Translation: CASSLFGSLNVLTF. The variable domain in full, with the rest retrieved from reference TRBV5-1 and TRBJ2-6, is KAGVTQTPRYLIKTRGQQVTLSCSPISGHRSVSWYQQTPGQGLQFLFEYFSETQRNKGNFPGRFSGRQFSNSRSEMNVSTLELGDSALYLCASSLFGSLNVLTFGAGSRLTVL.

V gene TRBV28 combines with J gene TRBJ2-1, with D uncertain. CDR1 is MDHEN, CDR2 SYDVKM, per germline. CDR3 size: 14 residues. The V end lost 7 bases, the J end lost 10 bases, and 20 bases lay between the germline ends. The CDR3 protein is CASIGVDRKFEQFF. CDR3 sequence (DNA): TGTGCCAGCATTGGAGTAGACCGTAAGTTCGAGCAGTTCTTC.

The gene calls are TRBV4-2 and TRBJ1-5; unclear D gene. The CDR3 covers 13 residues. Per germline, CDR1 LGHNA and CDR2 YNFKEQ. V lost 6 bases and J lost 3, with 9 bases in between. The CDR3 DNA is TGTGCCAGCAGGCCAGATTTCAATCAGCCCCAGCATTTT. This sequence encodes CASRPDFNQPQHF.

The gene calls are TRBV9 and TRBJ1-3; perhaps TRBD1 as D (6 bases). The V and J ends lost 0 bases and 0 bases respectively, with 16 bases between them. CDR3 length: 18 amino acids. Germline V gene sequence: CDR1 SGDLS, CDR2 YYNGEE. CDR3 DNA sequence: TGTGCCAGCAGCGTAGACGGCAGGGGCCTTATCTCTGGAAACACCATATATTTT. Translating it yields CASSVDGRGLISGNTIYF.

The V and J genes are TRBV7-3 and TRBJ2-3, with D perhaps TRBD1 or TRBD2 (5 bases each). Looked up from germline, CDR1 is SGHTA and CDR2 is FQGTGA. Deletions cut 4 bases from V and 2 bases from J, with 7 bases between. The CDR3 spans 13 residues. CDR3 nucleotides: TGTGCCAGCAGCTCGGGACCCACAGATACGCAGTATTTT. Translated: CASSSGPTDTQYF.

The chain couples TRBV14 to TRBJ1-1; D gene unclear. This CDR3 is built from 15 residues. Germline CDR1 is SGHDN and CDR2 is FVKESK. V was clipped by 4 bases and J by 1 base, with 13 bases between them. Written as DNA, the CDR3 is TGTGCCAGCAGCCGGAACTTACAGTCGAACACTGAAGCTTTCTTT. As protein: CASSRNLQSNTEAFF.

The V call is TRBV5-1, the J call TRBJ2-5, with D possibly matching TRBD2 (5 bases). Germline CDR1 reads SGHRS; CDR2 reads YFSETQ. Trimming cost V 0 bases and J 0 bases, with 9 bases left between them. The CDR3 has 15 amino acids. The DNA for the CDR3 is TGCGCCAGCAGCTTGGAGAGGGCCTACCAAGAGACCCAGTACTTC. Translating gives CASSLERAYQETQYF.